The entry below gives a single T cell receptor (beta chain) sequence along with its context. The data are from a study of blood T cell repertoires in COVID-19. On the study more broadly: Sites in the United States, Italy and Spain provided acute and convalescent COVID-19 samples. PBMCs, B-cell-depleted T cells, or T cells were the source of the cDNA or gDNA that made up the material.

The ends were cut back, 3 bases at V and 0 bases at J, with 10 bases in the middle. The CDR3 is made up of 15 amino acids. In germline, CDR1 is MDHEN, CDR2 SYDVKM. As originally analysed: How many nucleated cells were present was estimated from reference gene primer amplification. Sequenced by immunoSEQ multiplex PCR; TCRdb stores in-frame clones only, minus some. V and J calls and clone size are those listed in that table; D and trimming were worked out from the DNA. Of roughly 200,000 clones in the sample, about 86% were seen once. The rearrangement links TRBV28 to TRBJ2-3; D may be TRBD1 (5 bases). Sequencing used peripheral blood. This TCR derives from a man in his sixties who had recovered from COVID-19. For the CDR3, the DNA is TGTGCCAGCAGTTTTAACGCAGGGAGCACAGATACGCAGTATTTT. Translating gives CASSFNAGSTDTQYF.